One and the same sample provided the 21 T cell receptor beta chains below, sequenced in a study of blood T cell repertoires in COVID-19. This table comes from immunoSEQ multiplex PCR, and its TCRdb copy is limited to in-frame clones, with some not included. The sample includes roughly 200,000 clones, 70% to 90% of them seen just once. The sample comprised peripheral blood. Receptors originate from a woman in her seventies with active or convalescent COVID-19.

The V and J genes are TRBV18 and TRBJ2-3; TRBD2 matches at 11 bases. The germline CDR1 and CDR2 sequences are KGHSH and LQKENI. The CDR3 has 16 residues. V gave up 5 bases and J gave up 2 bases; unmatched junction bases: 6. The DNA for the CDR3 is TGTGCCAGCTCAACGACTAGCGGGATAAACACAGATACGCAGTATTTT. It is translated as CASSTTSGINTDTQYF.

V and J are TRBV6-2 or TRBV6-3 and TRBJ2-2; 9 bases agree with TRBD1. Per the germline V gene, CDR1 is MNHEY and CDR2 is SVGEGT. V was pared by 6 bases and J by 6 bases, with 2 bases of the junction left unmatched. This CDR3 has 13 residues. CDR3 loop: CASSWTGAGELFF. CDR3 DNA sequence: TGTGCCAGCAGCTGGACAGGGGCCGGGGAGCTGTTTTTT.

This chain uses TRBV3-1 (or the pseudogene TRBV3-2) with TRBJ2-5, with a possible D match to TRBD2 (6 bases). V was clipped by 0 bases and J by 10 bases, with 18 bases between them. The germline gives CDR1 LGHDT, CDR2 YNNKEL (reference sequence). The length of the CDR3 is 15 residues. The CDR3 DNA reads TGTGCCAGCAGCCAAGATTCAACGGGAGAAGGTGACCAGTACTTC. Its translation is CASSQDSTGEGDQYF.

In this sample, this clone turned up once. This sequence joins TRBV10-3 and TRBJ2-7; D perhaps matches TRBD2 (5 bases). Per the germline V gene, CDR1 is ENHRY and CDR2 is SYGVKD. This CDR3 is built from 18 residues. Trimming took 4 bases from V and 0 from J, leaving 22 bases between them. DNA of the CDR3: TGTGCCATCAGTGGACTTCAATACTCAGCGGTATCCTCCTACGAGCAGTACTTC. Encoded protein: CAISGLQYSAVSSYEQYF.

This clone was counted once. V is TRBV6-5 and J is TRBJ2-2; D possibly corresponds to TRBD2 (5 bases). This CDR3 has 15 residues. Trimming stripped 7 bases from V and 0 bases from J, with 12 bases between. Per the germline V gene, CDR1 is MNHEY and CDR2 is SVGAGI. This CDR3 reads CASKKAETNTGELFF. The CDR3 DNA reads as TGTGCCAGCAAAAAAGCGGAGACGAACACCGGGGAGCTGTTTTTT.

This sequence joins TRBV5-6 and TRBJ1-5, with a weak D call TRBD1 (5 bases). The germline V and J ends were trimmed by 0 bases and 3 bases, with 7 bases remaining between them. In germline, CDR1 is SGHDT, CDR2 YYEEEE. This CDR3 spans 14 amino acids. Here the CDR3 DNA reads TGTGCCAGCAGCTTGGCAGGGTCCAATCAGCCCCAGCATTTT. Translation gives CASSLAGSNQPQHF.

The chain has TRBV6-1 and TRBJ2-3; tentatively, D is TRBD1 (6 bases). From germline, CDR1 is MNHNS and CDR2 SASEGT. Between the trimmed V and J ends, which lost 4 bases and 0 bases, there was a span of 14 bases. The CDR3 contains 16 residues. The DNA for the CDR3 is TGTGCCAGCAGTGTAATACGGACAGCTAGCACAGATACGCAGTATTTT. It yields the protein CASSVIRTASTDTQYF.

The genes are TRBV11-2 and TRBJ2-7; weak D call: TRBD1 (6 bases). The CDR3 runs to 14 residues. CDR1 SGHAT and CDR2 FQNNGV come from the germline V gene. V lost 7 bases to trimming and J lost 2 bases, with 15 bases between them. The CDR3 sequence: CASKRTVITYEQYF. Written as DNA, the CDR3 is TGTGCCAGCAAACGGACAGTCATAACCTACGAGCAGTACTTC.

The chain joins TRBV6-6 to TRBJ1-2, with a possible D match to TRBD1 (6 bases). The V end lost 6 bases, the J end lost 2 bases, and 19 bases lay between the germline ends. This CDR3 is 16 amino acids long. CDR1 and CDR2 from the germline V gene are MNHNY and SVGAGI (reference sequence). The CDR3 nucleotides read TGTGCCAGCAGCGTAACAGGGAATGAGGGAAACTATGGCTACACCTTC. It specifies CASSVTGNEGNYGYTF.

The rearrangement links TRBV28 to TRBJ2-1, with D tentatively TRBD2 (5 bases). There are 14 residues in the CDR3. V lost 6 bases to trimming and J lost 3 bases, with 12 bases between them. Germline CDR1 is MDHEN and CDR2 is SYDVKM. The CDR3 sequence is CASRSGYNYNEQFF. In nucleotides, the CDR3 is TGTGCCAGCAGGAGCGGATACAACTACAATGAGCAGTTCTTC.

The chain uses TRBV5-1 and TRBJ2-3; D is unclear. Germline V lookup: CDR1 SGHRS, CDR2 YFSETQ. Trimming pared 0 bases from V and 6 bases from J, leaving 14 bases between. The CDR3 runs 15 residues. The CDR3 DNA reads TGCGCCAGCAGCTTGGGCCCCAGTTCCGCCGATACGCAGTATTTT. Its translation is CASSLGPSSADTQYF. Filled out from reference TRBV5-1 and TRBJ2-3, the complete variable domain reads KAGVTQTPRYLIKTRGQQVTLSCSPISGHRSVSWYQQTPGQGLQFLFEYFSETQRNKGNFPGRFSGRQFSNSRSEMNVSTLELGDSALYLCASSLGPSSADTQYFGPGTRLTVL.

The chain joins TRBV5-1 to TRBJ2-2; TRBD2 matches 15 bases. V lost 3 bases, J lost 4 bases, and 7 bases stayed unmatched. Germline V gene data show CDR1 as SGHRS and CDR2 as YFSETQ. The CDR3 is 18 residues long. This CDR3 is CASSSGLAGGLGTGELFF. The DNA for the CDR3 is TGCGCCAGCAGCTCTGGACTAGCGGGAGGGCTAGGCACCGGGGAGCTGTTTTTT.

The chain has TRBV5-1 and TRBJ2-2; 7 positions match TRBD1. CDR1 and CDR2 from the germline V gene are SGHRS and YFSETQ. V trimming: 3 bases; J trimming: 1 base; junction bases outside the gene matches: 6. CDR3 length equals 16 residues. The CDR3 is CASSYRGGVNTGELFF. DNA of the CDR3: TGCGCCAGCAGCTACAGGGGCGGAGTGAACACCGGGGAGCTGTTTTTT.

V and J are TRBV28 and TRBJ2-3, with 9 bases aligning to TRBD2. This CDR3 spans 15 amino acids. Per germline, CDR1 MDHEN and CDR2 SYDVKM. The J segment lost 2 bases and the V segment lost 4 bases, leaving 4 bases of the junction unmatched. The CDR3 nucleotides read TGTGCCAGCAGTTCTAGCGGGGCACACACAGATACGCAGTATTTT. Protein: CASSSSGAHTDTQYF.

The chain carries TRBV6-5 and TRBJ2-7, with TRBD1 matching 7 bases. V lost 6 bases to trimming and J lost 6 bases; unmatched junction nucleotides: 8. This CDR3 is 13 amino acids long. The germline gives CDR1 MNHEY, CDR2 SVGAGI. For the CDR3, the DNA is TGTGCCAGCAGCTCCGGGACAGTCGCCGAGCAGTACTTC. Protein: CASSSGTVAEQYF.

The chain uses TRBV6-5 and TRBJ2-3; D might be TRBD2 (5 bases). The CDR3 loop spans 15 amino acids. Trimming took 0 bases from V and 1 from J, leaving 8 bases between them. CDR1 and CDR2 from the germline V gene are MNHEY and SVGAGI. CDR3 nucleotide sequence: TGTGCCAGCAGTTACTCGACACTAGGCACAGATACGCAGTATTTT. The encoded protein is CASSYSTLGTDTQYF.

V and J are TRBV19 and TRBJ2-7; D is perhaps TRBD2 (6 bases). CDR3 size: 14 residues. Germline CDR1 LNHDA, CDR2 SQIVND (reference sequence). V was trimmed by 6 bases and J by 4 bases, leaving 16 bases between them. The chain's CDR3 is CASSQTRGGYEQYF. The CDR3 DNA follows: TGTGCCAGTAGCCAAACGAGGGGAGGATACGAGCAGTACTTC.

V is TRBV29-1 and J is TRBJ2-3; a possible D gene is TRBD1 (6 bases). The germline CDR1 and CDR2 sequences are SQVTM and ANQGSEA. CDR3 length: 14 amino acids. V gave up 5 bases and J gave up 9 bases, with 21 bases separating them. This CDR3 is CSVRQETQRGTQYF. The CDR3 nucleotides are TGCAGCGTTCGACAGGAGACCCAACGTGGGACGCAGTATTTT.

The chain couples TRBV9 to TRBJ2-1; tentative D call: TRBD2 (6 bases). Germline V lookup: CDR1 SGDLS, CDR2 YYNGEE. The germline V and J ends were trimmed by 2 bases and 6 bases, with 15 bases remaining between them. This CDR3 comprises 15 residues. The CDR3 protein is CASSVLSGVRNEQFF. CDR3 in DNA: TGTGCCAGCAGCGTCTTATCGGGGGTACGCAATGAGCAGTTCTTC. The full variable domain, its missing parts supplied by reference TRBV9 and TRBJ2-1, is DSGVTQTPKHLITATGQRVTLRCSPRSGDLSVYWYQQSLDQGLQFLIQYYNGEERAKGNILERFSAQQFPDLHSELNLSSLELGDSALYFCASSVLSGVRNEQFFGPGTRLTVL.

The chain combines TRBV30 with TRBJ2-3; 9 positions agree with TRBD1. Germline V gene sequence: CDR1 GTSNPN, CDR2 SVGIG (reference sequence). V shed 5 bases and J 6 bases; nucleotides not matched to a gene: 9. CDR3 length: 14 amino acids. The DNA for the CDR3 is TGTGCCTGGGGGGGGACAGGGTTGGCGGATACGCAGTATTTT. As protein: CAWGGTGLADTQYF.

The gene calls are TRBV5-1 and TRBJ1-2, with 7 bases matching TRBD1. The CDR3 length is 14 residues. J lost 5 bases, V lost 2 bases, and 6 bases had no gene match. Germline V gives CDR1 SGHRS, CDR2 YFSETQ. The CDR3 spells CASSFEGAGYGYTF. The CDR3, as DNA: TGCGCCAGCAGCTTCGAGGGGGCCGGGTATGGCTACACCTTC.